Sequencing of this T cell receptor (beta chain) was carried out in a study of blood T cell repertoires in COVID-19. V gave up 5 bases and J gave up 7 bases; unmatched junction bases: 12. Germline V gene data show CDR1 as MNHEY and CDR2 as SMNVEV (reference sequence). The CDR3 is 15 residues long. Assay: immunoSEQ multiplex PCR; the TCRdb copy retains only in-frame clones and omits some. This table holds some 190,000 clones, 70% to 90% found once. Sequencing was performed on peripheral blood. This TCR was recovered from a man younger than 35 with active or convalescent COVID-19. The chain uses TRBV27 and TRBJ1-2; 8 bases are shared with TRBD1. The CDR3 DNA sequence: TGTGCCAGCAGTAAAACCCTGACAGGGGATCGTGGCTACACCTTC. Translating it yields CASSKTLTGDRGYTF.